Presented here are 3 T cell receptor beta chains from one specimen sequenced in a study of T cells in Graves' hyperthyroidism and ophthalmopathy. Amplified TCR beta CDR3 regions derived from RNA transcripts. First-round RT-PCR with HTBI primers amplified the TCR CDR3 region. A single record per CDR3 protein comes from TCRdb applying MiXCR to the multiplex PCR reads. Found here are around 800,000 distinct CDR3 sequences, over 35% of them singletons; the top ten hold 7.5% to 9.5%. The sequenced sample consisted of blood. The receptors derive from a man younger than 35 with Graves' hyperthyroidism.

This clonotype was observed a handful of times. The rearrangement uses TRBV6-5 and TRBJ2-7, with TRBD2 identical over 8 bases. The CDR3 loop spans 14 amino acids. The J segment lost 4 bases and the V segment lost 6 bases, leaving 8 bases of the junction unmatched. Germline CDR1 reads MNHEY; CDR2 reads SVGAGI. The CDR3 DNA reads as TGTGCCAGCAGAACGGGGGGGGGTAGGTACGAGCAGTACTTC. This codes for CASRTGGGRYEQYF.

This clonotype has more than one count but fewer than ten. The chain links TRBV7-8 to TRBJ2-7; D not certain. Germline CDR1 is SGHVS and CDR2 is FQNEAQ. The CDR3 is made up of 14 amino acids. V shed 1 base and J shed 6 bases, with 13 bases lying between them. DNA of the CDR3: TGTGCCAGCAGCTTAGTATCACTACCTTCCGAGCAGTACTTC. It yields the protein CASSLVSLPSEQYF.

This rearrangement joins TRBV7-9 to TRBJ1-2, with D possibly being TRBD1 (5 bases). The CDR3 covers 17 residues. The germline V gene encodes CDR1 SEHNR and CDR2 FQNEAQ (reference sequence). Trimming took 10 bases from V and 4 from J, leaving 28 bases between them. The CDR3 loop is CATLQGAGSTGSYGYTF. In nucleotides, the CDR3 is TGTGCCACCCTACAAGGGGCGGGGAGCACCGGGAGCTATGGCTACACCTTC.